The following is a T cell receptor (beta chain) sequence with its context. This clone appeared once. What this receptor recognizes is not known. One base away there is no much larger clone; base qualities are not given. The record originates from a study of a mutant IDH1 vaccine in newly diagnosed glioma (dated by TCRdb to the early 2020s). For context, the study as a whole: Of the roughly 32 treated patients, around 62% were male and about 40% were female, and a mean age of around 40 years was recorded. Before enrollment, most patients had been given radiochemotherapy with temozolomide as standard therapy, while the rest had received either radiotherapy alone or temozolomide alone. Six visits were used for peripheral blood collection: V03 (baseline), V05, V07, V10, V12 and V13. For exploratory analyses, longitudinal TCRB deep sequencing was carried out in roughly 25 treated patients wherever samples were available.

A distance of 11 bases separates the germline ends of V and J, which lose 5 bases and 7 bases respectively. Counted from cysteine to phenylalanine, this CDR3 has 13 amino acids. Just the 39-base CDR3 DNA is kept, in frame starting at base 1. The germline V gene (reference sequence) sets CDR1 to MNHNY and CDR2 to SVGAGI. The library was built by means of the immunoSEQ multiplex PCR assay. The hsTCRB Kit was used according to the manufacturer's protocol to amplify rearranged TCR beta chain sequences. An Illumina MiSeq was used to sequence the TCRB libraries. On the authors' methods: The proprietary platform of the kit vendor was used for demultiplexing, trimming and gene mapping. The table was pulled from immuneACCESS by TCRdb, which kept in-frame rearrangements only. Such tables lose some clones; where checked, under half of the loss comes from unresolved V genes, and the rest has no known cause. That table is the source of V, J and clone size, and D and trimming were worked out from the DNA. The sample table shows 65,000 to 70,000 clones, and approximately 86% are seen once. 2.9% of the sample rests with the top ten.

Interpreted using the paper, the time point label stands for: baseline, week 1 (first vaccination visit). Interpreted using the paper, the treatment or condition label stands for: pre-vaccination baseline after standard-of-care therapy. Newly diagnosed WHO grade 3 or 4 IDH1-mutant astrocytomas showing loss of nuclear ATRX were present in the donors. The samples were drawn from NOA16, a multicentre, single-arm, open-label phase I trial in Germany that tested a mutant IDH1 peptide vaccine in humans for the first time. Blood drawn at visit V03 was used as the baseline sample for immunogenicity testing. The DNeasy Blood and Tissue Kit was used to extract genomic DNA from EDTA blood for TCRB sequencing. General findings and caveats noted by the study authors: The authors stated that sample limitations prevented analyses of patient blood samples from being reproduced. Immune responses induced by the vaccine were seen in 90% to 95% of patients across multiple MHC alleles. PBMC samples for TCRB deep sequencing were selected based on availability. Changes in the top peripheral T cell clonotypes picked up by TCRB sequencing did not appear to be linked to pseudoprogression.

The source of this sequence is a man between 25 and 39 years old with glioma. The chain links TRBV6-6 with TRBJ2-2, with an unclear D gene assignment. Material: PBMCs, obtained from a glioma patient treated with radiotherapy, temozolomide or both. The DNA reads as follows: TGTGCCAGCAGTGCAAGGGAAGTCGGGGAGCTGTTTTTT. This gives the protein CASSAREVGELFF.